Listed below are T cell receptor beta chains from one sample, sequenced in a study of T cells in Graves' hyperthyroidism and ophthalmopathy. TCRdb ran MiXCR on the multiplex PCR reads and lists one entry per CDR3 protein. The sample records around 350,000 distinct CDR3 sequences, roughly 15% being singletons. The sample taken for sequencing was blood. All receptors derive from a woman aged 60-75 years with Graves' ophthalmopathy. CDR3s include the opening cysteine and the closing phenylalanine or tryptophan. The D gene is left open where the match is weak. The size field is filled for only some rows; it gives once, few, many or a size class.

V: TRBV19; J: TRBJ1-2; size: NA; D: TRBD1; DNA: TGTGCCAGTAGTGGCCGGGACAGGGGAGTCAACAACTATGGCTACACCTTC; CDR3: CASSGRDRGVNNYGYTF
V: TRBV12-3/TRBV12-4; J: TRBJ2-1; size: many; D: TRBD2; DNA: TGTGCCAGCAGCCGTAGGACTAGCGGGACCTACAATGAGCAGTTCTTC; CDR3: CASSRRTSGTYNEQFF
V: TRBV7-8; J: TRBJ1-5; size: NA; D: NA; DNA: TGTGCCAGCAGCCAACACGGCGGCAATCAGCCCCAGCATTTT; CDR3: CASSQHGGNQPQHF
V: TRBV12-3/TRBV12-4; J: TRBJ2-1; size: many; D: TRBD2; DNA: TGTGCCAGCAGTGAAGTTAGCGGGAGGGCCTCCAATGAGCAGTTCTTC; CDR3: CASSEVSGRASNEQFF
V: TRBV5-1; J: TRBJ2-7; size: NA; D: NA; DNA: TGCGCCAGCAGCTTGGTAGTAGGGGGCGAGCAGTACTTC; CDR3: CASSLVVGGEQYF
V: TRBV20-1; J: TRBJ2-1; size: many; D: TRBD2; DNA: TGCAGTGCTCCAGGGACATCGCTTCTAGCGGGGGATGAGCAGTTCTTC; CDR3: CSAPGTSLLAGDEQFF
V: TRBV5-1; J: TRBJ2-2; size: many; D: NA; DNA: TGCGCCAGCAGCTTGTTCGGGGAGCTGTTTTTT; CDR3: CASSLFGELFF
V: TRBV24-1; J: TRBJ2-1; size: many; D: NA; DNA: TGTGCCACCAGTGATCCCCCGGGGGCCCACAATGAGCAGTTCTTC; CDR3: CATSDPPGAHNEQFF
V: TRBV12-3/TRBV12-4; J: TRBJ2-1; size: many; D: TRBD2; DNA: TGTGCCAGCAGTTCGGGGACTAGCGGGTTTTGGGTTAACAATGAGCAGTTCTTC; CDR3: CASSSGTSGFWVNNEQFF
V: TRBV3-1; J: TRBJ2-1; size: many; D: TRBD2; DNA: TGTGCCAGCAGCCAAGTCCTCAGGACTAGCGGGGTGTACAATGAGCAGTTCTTC; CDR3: CASSQVLRTSGVYNEQFF
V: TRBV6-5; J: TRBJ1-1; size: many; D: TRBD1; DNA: TGTGCCAGCAGTTACGCGGGGACAGGGACCACTGAAGCTTTCTTT; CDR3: CASSYAGTGTTEAFF
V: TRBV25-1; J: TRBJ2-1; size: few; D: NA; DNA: TGTGCCAGCAGTGGCCAGAGTTCCTACAATGAGCAGTTCTTC; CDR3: CASSGQSSYNEQFF
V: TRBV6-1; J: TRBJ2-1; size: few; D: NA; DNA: TGTGCCAGCACCCCGCCCGGGATCTCCGATGAGCAGTTCTTC; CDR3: CASTPPGISDEQFF
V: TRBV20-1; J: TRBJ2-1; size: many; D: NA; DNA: TGCAGTGCCCACCTCCGCACCTACAATGAGCAGTTCTTC; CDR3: CSAHLRTYNEQFF
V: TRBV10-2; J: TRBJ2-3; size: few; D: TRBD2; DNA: TGCGCCAGCGTAGCGGGAGATACGCAGTATTTT; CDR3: CASVAGDTQYF
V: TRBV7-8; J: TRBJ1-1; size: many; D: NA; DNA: TGTGCCAGCAGCCCACAGTGGGGGGGGGGCATGAACACTGAAGCTTTCTTT; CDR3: CASSPQWGGGMNTEAFF
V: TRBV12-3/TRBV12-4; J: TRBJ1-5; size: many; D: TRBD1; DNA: TGTGCCAGCAGTAGGGGACAGGGTGGAGACAGCAATCAGCCCCAGCATTTT; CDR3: CASSRGQGGDSNQPQHF
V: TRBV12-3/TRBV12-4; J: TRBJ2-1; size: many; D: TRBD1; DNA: TGTGCCAGCAGCGGGACAGGCTGGTTTAGTGAGCAGTTCTTC; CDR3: CASSGTGWFSEQFF
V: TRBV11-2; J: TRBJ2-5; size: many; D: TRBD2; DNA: TGTGCCAGCAGCCTCAGGACTAGCGGCCAAGAGACCCAGTACTTC; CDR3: CASSLRTSGQETQYF
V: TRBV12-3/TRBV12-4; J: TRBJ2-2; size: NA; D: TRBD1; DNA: TGTGCCAGCAGTTTGAGGCAGGGGGCCGGGTTACTGTTTTTT; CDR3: CASSLRQGAGLLFF
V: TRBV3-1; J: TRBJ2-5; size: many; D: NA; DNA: TGTGCCAGCAGTCGGCGGAGGGGAGAGACCCAGTACTTC; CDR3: CASSRRRGETQYF
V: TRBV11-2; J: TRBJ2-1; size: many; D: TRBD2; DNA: TGTGCCAGCAGCTTAATCCGCCTAGCGGGAGGGTTCTACAATGAGCAGTTCTTC; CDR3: CASSLIRLAGGFYNEQFF
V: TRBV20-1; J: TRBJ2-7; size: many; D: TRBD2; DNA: TGCAGTGCTAGAGATCGACTAGCGGGAGAAACGTACGAGCAGTACTTC; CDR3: CSARDRLAGETYEQYF
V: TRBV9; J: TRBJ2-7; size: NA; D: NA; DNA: TGTGCCAGCAGCGTAGCGGATCGCTCCTACAATGAGCAGTACTTC; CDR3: CASSVADRSYNEQYF
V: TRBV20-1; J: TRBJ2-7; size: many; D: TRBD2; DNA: TGCAGTGCTAGAGCCCGCGTTGGACTAGCGGGAGAGTTGATCAACTACGAGCAGTACTTC; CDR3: CSARARVGLAGELINYEQYF
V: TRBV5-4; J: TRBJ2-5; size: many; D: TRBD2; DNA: TGTGCCAGCAGCCCCTCTGGCGGGGGACAAGAGACCCAGTACTTC; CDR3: CASSPSGGGQETQYF
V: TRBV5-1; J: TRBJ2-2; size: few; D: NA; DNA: TGCGCCAGCAGCTTTTGGGAGAACACCGGGGAGCTGTTTTTT; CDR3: CASSFWENTGELFF
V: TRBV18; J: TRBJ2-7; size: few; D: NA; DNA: TGTGCCAGCTCGGGCACAGGACCCTACGAGCAGTACTTC; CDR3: CASSGTGPYEQYF
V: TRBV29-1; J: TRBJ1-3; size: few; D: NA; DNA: TGCAGCGCAGGCGGCGGGTGGGGAAACACCATATATTTT; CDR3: CSAGGGWGNTIYF
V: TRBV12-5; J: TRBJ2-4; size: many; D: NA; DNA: TGTGCTAGTGGTTTGTTAGGCAACATTCAGTACTTC; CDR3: CASGLLGNIQYF
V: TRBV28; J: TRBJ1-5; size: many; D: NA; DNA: TGTGCCAGCAGGGGGGACGGGGGCTGGGGACAGCCCCAGCATTTT; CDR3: CASRGDGGWGQPQHF
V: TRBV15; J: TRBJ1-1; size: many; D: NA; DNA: TGTGCCACCAGCAGACCCGCAGGCGCATCTGAAGCTTTCTTT; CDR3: CATSRPAGASEAFF
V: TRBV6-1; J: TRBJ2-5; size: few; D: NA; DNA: TGTGCCAGCAGGCGGGGGCATCCGGGCGGGACCTTAGGGACCCAGTACTTC; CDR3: CASRRGHPGGTLGTQYF
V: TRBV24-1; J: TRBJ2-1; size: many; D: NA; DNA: TGTGCCACCAGTGATTCTGGACCCACTGGGGAGCAGTTCTTC; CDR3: CATSDSGPTGEQFF
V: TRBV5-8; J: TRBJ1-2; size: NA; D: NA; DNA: TGTGCCAGCAGCTTGGCGCAGTCGCGAAGCTATGGCTACACCTTC; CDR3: CASSLAQSRSYGYTF
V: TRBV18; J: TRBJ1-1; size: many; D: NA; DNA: TGTGCCAGCTCACCACCGAACAGGGAAGTGAACACTGAAGCTTTCTTT; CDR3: CASSPPNREVNTEAFF
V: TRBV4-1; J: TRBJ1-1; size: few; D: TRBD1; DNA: TGCGCCAGCAGCCTGGGAGGGACAGGGCGAACTGAAGCTTTCTTT; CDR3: CASSLGGTGRTEAFF
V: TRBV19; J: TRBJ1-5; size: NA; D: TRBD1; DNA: TGTGCCAGTAGGGGACAGGGGGCGCCGGGCAATCAGCCCCAGCATTTT; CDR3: CASRGQGAPGNQPQHF
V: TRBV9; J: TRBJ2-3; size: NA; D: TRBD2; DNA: TGTGCCAGCAGCGTAGGGGGTCTAGCGGGAGCGGAAGATACGCAGTATTTT; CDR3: CASSVGGLAGAEDTQYF
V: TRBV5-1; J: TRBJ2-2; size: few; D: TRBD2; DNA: TGCGCCAGCAGCTTCCGAGCGGGAGAGGACACCGGGGAGCTGTTTTTT; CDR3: CASSFRAGEDTGELFF
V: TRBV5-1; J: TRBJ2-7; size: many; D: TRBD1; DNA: TGCGCCAGCAGCTTGAGGACAGGGGGCCGGTACGAGCAGTACTTC; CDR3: CASSLRTGGRYEQYF
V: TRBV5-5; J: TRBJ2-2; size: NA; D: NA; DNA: TGTGCCAGCAGCTCCCAATGGGGCGCGAACACCGGGGAGCTGTTTTTT; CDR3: CASSSQWGANTGELFF
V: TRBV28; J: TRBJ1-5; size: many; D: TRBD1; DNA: TGTGCCAGCAGAGGGACAGGGGGGGGTCAGCCCCAGCATTTT; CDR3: CASRGTGGGQPQHF
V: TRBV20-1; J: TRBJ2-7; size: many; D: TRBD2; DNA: TGCAGTGCTAGAGGCGGAGCGGGGGGGGACTACGAGCAGTACTTC; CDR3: CSARGGAGGDYEQYF
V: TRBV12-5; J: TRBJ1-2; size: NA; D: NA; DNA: TGTGCCAGTGGTTTGATGGGGGCGAATGGCTACACCTTC; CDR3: CASGLMGANGYTF
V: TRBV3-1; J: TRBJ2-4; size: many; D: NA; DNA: TGTGCCAGCAGCCAAGATGGGTCTCGGGACATTCAGTACTTC; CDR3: CASSQDGSRDIQYF
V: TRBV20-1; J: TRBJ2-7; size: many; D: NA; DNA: TGCAGTGCTAGTAAAGTTTACGAGCAGTACTTC; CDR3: CSASKVYEQYF
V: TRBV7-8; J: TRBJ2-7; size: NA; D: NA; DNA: TGTGCCAGCAGCTTAGTGACGGGCCGATTCCCCGGTCTCGAGCAGTACTTC; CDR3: CASSLVTGRFPGLEQYF
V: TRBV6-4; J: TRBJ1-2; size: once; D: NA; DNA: TGTGCCAGCAGCCAGGGTAATGGGGACTATGGCTACACCTTC; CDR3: CASSQGNGDYGYTF
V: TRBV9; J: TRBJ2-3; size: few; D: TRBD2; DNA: TGTGCCAGCAGCGCTCTGAGGGCGGGAGGGAGCACAGATACGCAGTATTTT; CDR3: CASSALRAGGSTDTQYF
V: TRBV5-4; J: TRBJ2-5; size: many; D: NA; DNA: TGTGCCAGCAGTTGGACCCAGGGCCAAGAGACCCAGTACTTC; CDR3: CASSWTQGQETQYF